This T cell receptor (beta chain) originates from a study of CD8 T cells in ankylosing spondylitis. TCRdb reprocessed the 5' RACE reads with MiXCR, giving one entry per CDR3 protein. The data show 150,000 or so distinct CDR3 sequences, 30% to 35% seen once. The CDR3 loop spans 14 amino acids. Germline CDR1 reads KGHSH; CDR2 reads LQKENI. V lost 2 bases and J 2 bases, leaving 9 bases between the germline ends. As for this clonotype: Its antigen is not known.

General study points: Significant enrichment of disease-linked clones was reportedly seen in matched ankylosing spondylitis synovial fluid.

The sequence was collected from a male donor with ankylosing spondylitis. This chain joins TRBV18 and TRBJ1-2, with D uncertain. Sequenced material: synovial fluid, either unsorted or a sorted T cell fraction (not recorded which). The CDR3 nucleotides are TGTGCCAGCTCACCATCAGCTGGAAACTATGGCTACACCTTC. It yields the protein CASSPSAGNYGYTF.